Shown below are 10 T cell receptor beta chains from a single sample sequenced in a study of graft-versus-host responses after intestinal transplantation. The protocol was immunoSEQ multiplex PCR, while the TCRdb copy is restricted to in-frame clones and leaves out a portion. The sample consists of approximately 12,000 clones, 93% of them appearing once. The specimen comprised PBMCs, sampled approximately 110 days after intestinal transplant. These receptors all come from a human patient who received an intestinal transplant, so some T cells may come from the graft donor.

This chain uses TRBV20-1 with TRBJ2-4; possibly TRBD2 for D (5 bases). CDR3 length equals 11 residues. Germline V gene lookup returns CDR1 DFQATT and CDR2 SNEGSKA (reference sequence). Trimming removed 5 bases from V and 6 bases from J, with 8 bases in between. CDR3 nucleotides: TGCAGTGCTCCGGACTTAAACATTCAGTACTTC. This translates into CSAPDLNIQYF.

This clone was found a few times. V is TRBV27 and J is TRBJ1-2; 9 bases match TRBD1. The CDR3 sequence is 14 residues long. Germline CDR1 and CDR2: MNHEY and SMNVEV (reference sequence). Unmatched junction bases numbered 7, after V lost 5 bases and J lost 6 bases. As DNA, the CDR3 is TGTGCCAGCAGTACAACAGGGGGCTTCGATGGCTACACCTTC. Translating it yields CASSTTGGFDGYTF.

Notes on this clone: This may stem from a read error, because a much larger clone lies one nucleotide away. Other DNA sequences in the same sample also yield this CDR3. CDR3 in amino acids: CASRLTGDEQYF. CDR3 bases: TGTGCCAGTAGACTGACAGGGGACGAGCAGTACTTC. The chain joins TRBV6-6 to TRBJ2-7, with TRBD1 matching 8 bases. CDR3 length: 12 residues. Germline CDR1 is MNHNY and CDR2 is SVGAGI (reference sequence). Trimming cost V 9 bases and J 5 bases; bases outside gene matches: 6.

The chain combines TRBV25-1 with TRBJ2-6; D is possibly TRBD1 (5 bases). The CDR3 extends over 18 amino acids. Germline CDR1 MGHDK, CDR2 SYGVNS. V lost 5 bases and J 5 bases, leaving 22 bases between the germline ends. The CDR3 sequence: CASSLISTGQSRANVLTF. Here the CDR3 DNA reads TGTGCCAGCAGTCTAATATCAACTGGACAAAGTCGGGCCAACGTCCTGACTTTC.

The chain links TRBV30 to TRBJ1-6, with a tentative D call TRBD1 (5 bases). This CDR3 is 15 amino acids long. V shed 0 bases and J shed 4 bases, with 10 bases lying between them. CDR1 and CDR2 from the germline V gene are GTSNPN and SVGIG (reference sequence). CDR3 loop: CAWSVSGGYNSPLHF. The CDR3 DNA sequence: TGTGCCTGGAGTGTATCTGGGGGATATAATTCACCCCTCCACTTT. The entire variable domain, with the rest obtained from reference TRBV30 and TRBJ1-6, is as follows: SQTIHQWPATLVQPVGSPLSLECTVEGTSNPNLYWYRQAAGRGLQLLFYSVGIGQISSEVPQNLSASRPQDRQFILSSKKLLLSDSGFYLCAWSVSGGYNSPLHFGNGTRLTVT.

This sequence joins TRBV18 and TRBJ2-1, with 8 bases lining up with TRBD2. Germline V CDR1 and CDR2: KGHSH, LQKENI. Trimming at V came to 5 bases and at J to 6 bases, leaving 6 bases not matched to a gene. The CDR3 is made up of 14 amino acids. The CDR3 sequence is CASSASGRGNEQFF. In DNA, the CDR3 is TGTGCCAGCTCAGCAAGCGGGAGAGGCAATGAGCAGTTCTTC.

The CDR3 loop is CASSPAGVGTSGTYEQYF. CDR3 nucleotide sequence: TGTGCCAGCAGTCCCGCGGGGGTAGGGACTAGCGGTACCTACGAGCAGTACTTC. The chain uses TRBV28 and TRBJ2-7, with 11 nucleotides matching TRBD2. The CDR3 covers 18 residues. Trimming took 5 bases from V and 2 from J; bases not matched to a gene: 14. Germline CDR1 MDHEN, CDR2 SYDVKM.

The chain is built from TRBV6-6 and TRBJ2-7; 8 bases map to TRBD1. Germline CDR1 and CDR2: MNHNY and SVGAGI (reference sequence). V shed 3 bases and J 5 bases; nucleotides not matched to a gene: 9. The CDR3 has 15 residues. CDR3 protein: CASSYPQGASDEQYF. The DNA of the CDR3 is TGTGCCAGCAGTTATCCTCAGGGGGCAAGCGACGAGCAGTACTTC.

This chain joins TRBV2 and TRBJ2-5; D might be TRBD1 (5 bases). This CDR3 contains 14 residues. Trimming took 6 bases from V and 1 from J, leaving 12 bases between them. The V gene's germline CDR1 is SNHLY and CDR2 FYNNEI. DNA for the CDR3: TGTGCCAGCAGCCCGCAGGGAATCCAAGAGACCCAGTACTTC. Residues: CASSPQGIQETQYF.

The CDR3 here is CATSRAPNNYEQYF. The CDR3 region has the DNA TGTGCCACCAGCAGAGCCCCCAACAACTACGAGCAGTACTTC. The V gene is TRBV15, the J gene TRBJ2-7, with D uncertain. CDR1 LNHNV and CDR2 YYDKDF come from the germline V gene (reference sequence). The CDR3 extends over 14 amino acids. V was trimmed by 1 base and J by 3 bases, leaving 10 bases between them. Complete variable domain (other parts from reference TRBV15 and TRBJ2-7): DAMVIQNPRYQVTQFGKPVTLSCSQTLNHNVMYWYQQKSSQAPKLLFHYYDKDFNNEADTPDNFQSRRPNTSFCFLDIRSPGLGDTAMYLCATSRAPNNYEQYFGPGTRLTVT.